The clone carrying this TCR beta chain was counted at least ten times. The data were obtained in a study of neurological immune-mediated disorders. It was by 5'RACE with 10-nucleotide random UMIs that the cDNA was made. Over 170 million TCR-beta sequences from 15-18 subjects were obtained in each sequencing run. TCRdb used MiXCR to reprocess the 5' RACE reads, holding one entry per CDR3 protein. This table has about 21,000 distinct CDR3 sequences, about 15% appearing once. Preparation of the unsorted libraries drew on 2 million PBMCs stored at -80 C. This TCR derives from a female donor with HTLV-1-associated myelopathy (HAM/TSP). The sequencing sample was made of PBMCs.

CDR3 nucleotides: TGCGCCAGCAGCCGGTCCGAGGGGATGACTGAAGCTTTCTTT. It encodes CASSRSEGMTEAFF. The chain is built from TRBV5-1 and TRBJ1-1, with D maybe TRBD1 (5 bases). The germline V gene encodes CDR1 SGHRS and CDR2 YFSETQ. The length of the CDR3 is 14 residues. The V end lost 4 bases, the J end lost 5 bases, and 15 bases lay between the germline ends.